The clone carrying this TCR beta chain was picked up many times. Its antigen is not identified. The data stem from a study of T cell repertoires in cytomegalovirus infection. Overall study context: Through public TCR beta signatures, both CMV infection and matching HLA type were indicated.

TCRdb re-analysed the reads in MiXCR, keeping a single row per CDR3 protein. Found here are some 350,000 distinct CDR3 sequences, 15% to 20% of them singletons; the top ten hold about 10%. CDR3 length: 14 amino acids. Germline trimming cut 6 bases from V and 8 bases from J; bases unmatched to any gene: 10. Study observations and caveats: HLA-C-restricted CMV clonotypes gave the most frequent clonotype in two of eight donors.

This clonotype originated in a human donor in good health (CMV status not recorded). Some clones in this sample may be carry-over from other donors' samples. Source material: PBMCs. V usage is TRBV12-3 or TRBV12-4 and J usage is TRBJ1-1; 9 bases map to TRBD1. The CDR3 here is CASSPRTGESEAFF. The DNA of the CDR3 is TGTGCCAGCAGCCCCAGGACAGGGGAATCCGAAGCTTTCTTT.